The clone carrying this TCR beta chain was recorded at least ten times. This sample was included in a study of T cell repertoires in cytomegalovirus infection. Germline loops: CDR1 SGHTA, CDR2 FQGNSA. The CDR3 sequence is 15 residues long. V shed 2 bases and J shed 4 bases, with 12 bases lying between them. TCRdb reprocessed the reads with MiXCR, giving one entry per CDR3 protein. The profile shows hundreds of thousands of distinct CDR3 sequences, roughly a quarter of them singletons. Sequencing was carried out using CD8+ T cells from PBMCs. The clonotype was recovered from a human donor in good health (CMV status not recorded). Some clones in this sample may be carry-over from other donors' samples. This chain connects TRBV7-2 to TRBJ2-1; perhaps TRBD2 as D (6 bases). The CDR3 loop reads CASSLLAAPYNEQFF. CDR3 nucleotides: TGTGCCAGCAGCTTATTAGCGGCGCCTTACAATGAGCAGTTCTTC.